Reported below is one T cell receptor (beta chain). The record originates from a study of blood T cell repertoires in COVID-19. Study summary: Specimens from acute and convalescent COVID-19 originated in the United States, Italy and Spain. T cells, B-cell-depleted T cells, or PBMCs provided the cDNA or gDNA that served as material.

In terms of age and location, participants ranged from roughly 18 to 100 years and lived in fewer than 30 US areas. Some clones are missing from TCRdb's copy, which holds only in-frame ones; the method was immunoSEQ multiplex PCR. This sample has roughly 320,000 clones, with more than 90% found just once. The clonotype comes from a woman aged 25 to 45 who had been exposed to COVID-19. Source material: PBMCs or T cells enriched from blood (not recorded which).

CDR3 nucleotide sequence: TGTGCCAGCAGCCCGAGTCTGCCAGGGGCCTTGAGTCAGCCCCAGCATTTT. This encodes CASSPSLPGALSQPQHF. The V call is TRBV5-5, the J call TRBJ1-5, with TRBD1 as a possible D gene (6 bases). The CDR3 totals 17 residues. Germline V gene sequence: CDR1 SGHKS, CDR2 YYEKEE (reference sequence). Trimming left V 4 bases short and J 6 bases short, with 23 bases between.